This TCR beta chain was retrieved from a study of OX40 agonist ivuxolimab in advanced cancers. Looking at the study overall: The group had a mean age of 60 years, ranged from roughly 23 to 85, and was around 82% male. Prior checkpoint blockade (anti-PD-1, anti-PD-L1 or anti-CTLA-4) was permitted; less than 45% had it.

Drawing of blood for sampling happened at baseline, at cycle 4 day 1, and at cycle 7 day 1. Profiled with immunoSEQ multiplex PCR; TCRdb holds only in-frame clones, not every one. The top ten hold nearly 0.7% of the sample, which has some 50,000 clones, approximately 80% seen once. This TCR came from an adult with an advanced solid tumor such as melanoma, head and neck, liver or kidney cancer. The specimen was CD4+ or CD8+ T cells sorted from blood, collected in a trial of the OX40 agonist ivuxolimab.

The CDR3 spells CASSLVAGAGNTEAFF. Here the CDR3 DNA reads TGTGCCAGCAGCTTGGTGGCAGGGGCTGGTAACACTGAAGCTTTCTTT. The V and J genes are TRBV5-6 and TRBJ1-1; tentative D call: TRBD1 (6 bases). CDR3 length: 16 amino acids. Germline CDR1 is SGHDT and CDR2 is YYEEEE. Trimming stripped 0 bases from V and 2 bases from J, with 14 bases between. Drawing the rest from reference TRBV5-6 and TRBJ1-1, the complete variable domain is DAGVTQSPTHLIKTRGQQVTLRCSPKSGHDTVSWYQQALGQGPQFIFQYYEEEERQRGNFPDRFSGHQFPNYSSELNVNALLLGDSALYLCASSLVAGAGNTEAFFGQGTRLTVV.